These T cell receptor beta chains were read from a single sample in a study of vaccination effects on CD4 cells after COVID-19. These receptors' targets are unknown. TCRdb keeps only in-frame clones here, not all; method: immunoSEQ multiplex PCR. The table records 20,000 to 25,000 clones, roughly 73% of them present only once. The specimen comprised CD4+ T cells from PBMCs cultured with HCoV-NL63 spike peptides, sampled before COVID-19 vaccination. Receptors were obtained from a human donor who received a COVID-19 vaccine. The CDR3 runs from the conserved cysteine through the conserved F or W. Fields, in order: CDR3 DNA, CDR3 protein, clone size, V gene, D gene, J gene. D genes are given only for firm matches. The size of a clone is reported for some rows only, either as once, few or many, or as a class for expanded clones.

CDR3 DNA: TGTGCCAGCAGCTCGGGACAGGGAGGGATGAAAGAGACCCAGTACTTC; CDR3 protein: CASSSGQGGMKETQYF; clone size: medium-sized; V gene: TRBV5-8; D gene: TRBD1; J gene: TRBJ2-5
CDR3 DNA: TGCGCCAGCAGCCCAGGGGGTGTTAACTATGGCTACACCTTC; CDR3 protein: CASSPGGVNYGYTF; clone size: .; V gene: TRBV5-1; D gene: TRBD1; J gene: TRBJ1-2
CDR3 DNA: TGTGCCAGCAGCCTAAGACGGGGTTCCACTGAAGCTTTCTTT; CDR3 protein: CASSLRRGSTEAFF; clone size: .; V gene: TRBV7-2; D gene: .; J gene: TRBJ1-1
CDR3 DNA: TGTGCCAGCAGTGAGGGGAACAGGGGTCATGGCTACACCTTC; CDR3 protein: CASSEGNRGHGYTF; clone size: .; V gene: TRBV2; D gene: TRBD1; J gene: TRBJ1-2
CDR3 DNA: TGTGCCAGCAGCTTAGCGCTTATAGGACAGGGGTCCACTGAAGCTTTCTTT; CDR3 protein: CASSLALIGQGSTEAFF; clone size: .; V gene: TRBV7-6; D gene: TRBD1; J gene: TRBJ1-1
CDR3 DNA: TGTGCCAGCAGTTTATGGGGAGGGGAAAATCAGCCCCAGCATTTT; CDR3 protein: CASSLWGGENQPQHF; clone size: .; V gene: TRBV28; D gene: .; J gene: TRBJ1-5
CDR3 DNA: TGTGCCAGCAGCTTAGTTGGTGGGGGCGCGACAGGAGCTTTCTTT; CDR3 protein: CASSLVGGGATGAFF; clone size: .; V gene: TRBV7-2; D gene: .; J gene: TRBJ1-1
CDR3 DNA: TGTGCCAGCAGTTTATGGGACAGGGCCTACAATGAGCAGTTCTTC; CDR3 protein: CASSLWDRAYNEQFF; clone size: .; V gene: TRBV28; D gene: TRBD1; J gene: TRBJ2-1
CDR3 DNA: TGTGCCAGCAGCTTAGGGAACTATAATTCACCCCTCCACTTT; CDR3 protein: CASSLGNYNSPLHF; clone size: .; V gene: TRBV7-9; D gene: .; J gene: TRBJ1-6
CDR3 DNA: TGTGCCTGGAGTGTAGAGGGGAGTGGGTTAAACACTGAAGCTTTCTTT; CDR3 protein: CAWSVEGSGLNTEAFF; clone size: once; V gene: TRBV30; D gene: .; J gene: TRBJ1-1
CDR3 DNA: TGCGCCAGCAGCCAACTAGCGGGAGGGGGAGAGCAGTACTTC; CDR3 protein: CASSQLAGGGEQYF; clone size: .; V gene: TRBV5-1; D gene: TRBD2; J gene: TRBJ2-7
CDR3 DNA: TGTGCCAGCGTTAGGAGGGGGGACACTGAAGCTTTCTTT; CDR3 protein: CASVRRGDTEAFF; clone size: .; V gene: TRBV3-1/TRBV3-2; D gene: .; J gene: TRBJ1-1
CDR3 DNA: TGTGCCAGCAGCTTGGACTACTCCTACGAGCAGTACTTC; CDR3 protein: CASSLDYSYEQYF; clone size: few; V gene: TRBV5-4; D gene: .; J gene: TRBJ2-7
CDR3 DNA: TGTGCCAGCAGCTTAGCCCGTGGGGTAGCGGTTCTCAAAGAGACCCAGTACTTC; CDR3 protein: CASSLARGVAVLKETQYF; clone size: .; V gene: TRBV7-9; D gene: .; J gene: TRBJ2-5
CDR3 DNA: TGTGCCAGCTCACCCGGGCATCAGAATGAAAAACTGTTTTTT; CDR3 protein: CASSPGHQNEKLFF; clone size: once; V gene: TRBV18; D gene: .; J gene: TRBJ1-4
CDR3 DNA: TGCAGTGCGAGGGTAGAGAATGGCTACACCTTC; CDR3 protein: CSARVENGYTF; clone size: .; V gene: TRBV20-1; D gene: .; J gene: TRBJ1-2
CDR3 DNA: TGTGCCTGGAGTGTGTCGGGACAGGGTAGTCGGCAGTACTTC; CDR3 protein: CAWSVSGQGSRQYF; clone size: .; V gene: TRBV30; D gene: TRBD1; J gene: TRBJ2-7